This T cell receptor (beta chain) was recovered during a study of blood T cell repertoires in COVID-19. Authors' data handling: Estimates of nucleated cell counts were drawn from the amplification of reference gene primers. Libraries were prepared by immunoSEQ multiplex PCR; TCRdb keeps only in-frame clonotypes and omits some of them. V, J and clone size derive from that table, while D and trimming were established from the DNA sequence. Here the sample spans fewer than 35,000 clones, about 83% being singletons. The germline V gene has CDR1 SEHNR and CDR2 FQNEAQ (reference sequence). V gave up 3 bases and J gave up 4 bases, with 15 bases separating them. This CDR3 is built from 15 residues.

The chain has TRBV7-9 and TRBJ1-2, with D uncertain. This sequence was found in a man between 65 and 85 years old with acute or convalescent COVID-19. The sequencing input was peripheral blood. The CDR3 nucleotides are TGTGCCAGCAGCTTGGCCGACCGGAGCGGCTATGGCTACACCTTC. This sequence encodes CASSLADRSGYGYTF. The full variable domain, with the rest looked up from reference TRBV7-9 and TRBJ1-2, is DTGVSQNPRHKITKRGQNVTFRCDPISEHNRLYWYRQTLGQGPEFLTYFQNEAQLEKSRLLSDRFSAERPKGSFSTLEIQRTEQGDSAMYLCASSLADRSGYGYTFGSGTRLTVV.